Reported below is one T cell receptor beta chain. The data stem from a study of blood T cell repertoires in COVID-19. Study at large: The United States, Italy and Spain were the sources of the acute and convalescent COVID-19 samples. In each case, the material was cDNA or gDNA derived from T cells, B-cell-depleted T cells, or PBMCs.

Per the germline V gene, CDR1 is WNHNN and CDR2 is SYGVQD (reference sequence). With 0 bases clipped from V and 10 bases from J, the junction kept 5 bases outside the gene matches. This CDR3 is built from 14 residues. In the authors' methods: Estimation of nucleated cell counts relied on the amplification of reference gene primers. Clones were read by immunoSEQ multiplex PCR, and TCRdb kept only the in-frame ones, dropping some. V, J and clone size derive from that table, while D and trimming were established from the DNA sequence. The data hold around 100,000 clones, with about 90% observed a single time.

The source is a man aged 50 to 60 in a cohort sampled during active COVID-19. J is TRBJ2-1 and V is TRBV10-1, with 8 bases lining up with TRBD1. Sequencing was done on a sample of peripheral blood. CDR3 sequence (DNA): TGCGCCAGCAGTGAGTCGCTAGGACAGGGCGAGCAGTTCTTC. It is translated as CASSESLGQGEQFF.